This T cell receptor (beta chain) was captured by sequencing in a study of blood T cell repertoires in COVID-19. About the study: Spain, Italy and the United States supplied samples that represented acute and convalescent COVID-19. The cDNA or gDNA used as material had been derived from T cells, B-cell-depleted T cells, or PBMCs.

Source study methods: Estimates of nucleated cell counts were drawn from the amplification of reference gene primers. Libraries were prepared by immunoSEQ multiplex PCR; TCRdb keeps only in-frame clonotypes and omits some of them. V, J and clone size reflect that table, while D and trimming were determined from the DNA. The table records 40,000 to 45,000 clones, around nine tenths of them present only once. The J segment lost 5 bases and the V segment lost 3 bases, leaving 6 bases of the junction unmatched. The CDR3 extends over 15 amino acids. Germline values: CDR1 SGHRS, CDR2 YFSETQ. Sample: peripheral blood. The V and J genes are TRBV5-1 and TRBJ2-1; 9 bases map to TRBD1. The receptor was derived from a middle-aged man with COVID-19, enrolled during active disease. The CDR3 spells CASSWYRGPNNEQFF. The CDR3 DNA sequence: TGCGCCAGCAGCTGGTACAGGGGGCCCAACAATGAGCAGTTCTTC.